The sequence of this T cell receptor beta chain was determined in a study of T cell responses to AZD1222 COVID-19 vaccine. Using immunoSEQ multiplex PCR, the repertoire was profiled, and TCRdb retains in-frame clones only, with some absent. The sample includes roughly 96,000 clones, roughly 90% of them seen just once. Per germline, CDR1 SGHRS and CDR2 YFSETQ. V was clipped by 0 bases and J by 7 bases; unmatched bases: 2. The CDR3 runs 15 residues. Remarks on this clone: Other DNA sequences in this specimen translate into the identical CDR3.

The source is an adult in good health. The chain recombines TRBV5-1 with TRBJ2-1, with TRBD2 matching 12 bases. This material consisted of peripheral blood, taken on day 0 of AZD1222 vaccination. The CDR3 DNA sequence: TGCGCCAGCAGCTTGGGACTAGCGGGAGCAAATGAGCAGTTCTTC. Residues: CASSLGLAGANEQFF.